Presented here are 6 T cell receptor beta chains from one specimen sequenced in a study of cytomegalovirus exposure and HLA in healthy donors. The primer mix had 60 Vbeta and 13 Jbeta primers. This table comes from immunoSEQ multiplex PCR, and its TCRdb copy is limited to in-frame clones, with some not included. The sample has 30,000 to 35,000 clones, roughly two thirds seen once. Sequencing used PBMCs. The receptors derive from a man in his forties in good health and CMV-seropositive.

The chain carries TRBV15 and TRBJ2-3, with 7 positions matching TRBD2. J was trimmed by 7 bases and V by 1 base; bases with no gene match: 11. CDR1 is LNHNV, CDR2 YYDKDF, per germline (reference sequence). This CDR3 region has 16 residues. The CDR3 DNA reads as TGTGCCACCAGCAGAGTTAGTAGCGGGTTTATAAATACGCAGTATTTT. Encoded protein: CATSRVSSGFINTQYF. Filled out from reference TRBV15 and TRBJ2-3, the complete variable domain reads DAMVIQNPRYQVTQFGKPVTLSCSQTLNHNVMYWYQQKSSQAPKLLFHYYDKDFNNEADTPDNFQSRRPNTSFCFLDIRSPGLGDTAMYLCATSRVSSGFINTQYFGPGTRLTVL.

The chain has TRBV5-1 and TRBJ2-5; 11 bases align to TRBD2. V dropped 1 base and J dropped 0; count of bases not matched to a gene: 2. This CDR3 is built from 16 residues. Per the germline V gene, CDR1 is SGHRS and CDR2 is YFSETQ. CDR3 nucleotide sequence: TGCGCCAGCAGCTTGTCTAGCGGGGGGTACCAAGAGACCCAGTACTTC. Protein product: CASSLSSGGYQETQYF.

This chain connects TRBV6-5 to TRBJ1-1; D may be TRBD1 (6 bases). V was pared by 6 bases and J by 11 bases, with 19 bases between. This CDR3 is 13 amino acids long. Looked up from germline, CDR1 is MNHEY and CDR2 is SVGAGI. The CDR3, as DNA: TGTGCCAGCAGACCTAGACAGGCAACTGGTGCTTTCTTT. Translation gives CASRPRQATGAFF.

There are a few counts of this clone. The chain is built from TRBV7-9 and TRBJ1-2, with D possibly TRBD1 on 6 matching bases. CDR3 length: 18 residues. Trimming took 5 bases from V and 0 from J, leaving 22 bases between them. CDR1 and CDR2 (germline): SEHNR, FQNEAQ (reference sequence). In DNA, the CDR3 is TGTGCCAGCAGCCAACGGAGCAACAGGGCACCAACTAACTATGGCTACACCTTC. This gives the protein CASSQRSNRAPTNYGYTF.

The CDR3 spells CASGTGGDGELFF. The DNA of the CDR3 is TGCGCCAGCGGGACAGGGGGAGACGGGGAGCTGTTTTTT. The V and J genes are TRBV5-1 and TRBJ2-2, with 11 bases that match TRBD1. Germline V gene data show CDR1 as SGHRS and CDR2 as YFSETQ. CDR3 length: 13 residues. J lost 7 bases, V lost 7 bases, and 3 bases had no gene match.

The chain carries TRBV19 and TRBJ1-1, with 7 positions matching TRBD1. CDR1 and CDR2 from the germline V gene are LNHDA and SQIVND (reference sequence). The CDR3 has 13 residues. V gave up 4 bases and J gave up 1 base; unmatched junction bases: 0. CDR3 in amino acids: CASSRQGNTEAFF. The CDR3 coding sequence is TGTGCCAGTAGTAGACAGGGGAACACTGAAGCTTTCTTT.